This T cell receptor beta chain was found in a study of shared T cell receptors in the human thymus. Data came from immunoSEQ multiplex PCR; TCRdb stores just in-frame clones and leaves some out. The data contain some 400,000 clones, 95% of them seen just once; the ten biggest clones take up roughly 0.02%. J gave up 3 bases and V 4 bases, and 3 bases lay outside the gene matches. CDR1 SEHNR and CDR2 FQNEAQ come from the germline V gene (reference sequence). The length of the CDR3 is 15 residues. The chain combines TRBV7-9 with TRBJ2-1; 10 bases match TRBD2. The source of this sequence is a human donor. The sequenced sample was thymocytes. CDR3 nucleotides: TGTGCCAGCAGCTCGGGACTAGCGCGCTACAATGAGCAGTTCTTC. Protein product: CASSSGLARYNEQFF.